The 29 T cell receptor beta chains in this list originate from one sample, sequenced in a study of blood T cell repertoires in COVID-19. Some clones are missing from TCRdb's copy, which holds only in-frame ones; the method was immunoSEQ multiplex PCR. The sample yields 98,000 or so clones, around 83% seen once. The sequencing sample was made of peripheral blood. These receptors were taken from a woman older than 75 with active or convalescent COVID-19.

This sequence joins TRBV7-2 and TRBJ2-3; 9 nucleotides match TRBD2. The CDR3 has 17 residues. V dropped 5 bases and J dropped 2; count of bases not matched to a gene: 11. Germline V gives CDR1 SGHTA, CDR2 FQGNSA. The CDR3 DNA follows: TGTGCCAGCAGCCTGGGTAGCGGGAGACTCCCCACAGATACGCAGTATTTT. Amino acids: CASSLGSGRLPTDTQYF.

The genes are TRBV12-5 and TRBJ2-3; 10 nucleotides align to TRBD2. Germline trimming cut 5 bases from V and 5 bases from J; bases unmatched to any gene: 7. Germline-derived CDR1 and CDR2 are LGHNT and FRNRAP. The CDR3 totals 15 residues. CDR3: CASGPSGSPVDTQYF. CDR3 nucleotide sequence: TGTGCTAGTGGTCCTAGCGGGAGCCCAGTAGATACGCAGTATTTT.

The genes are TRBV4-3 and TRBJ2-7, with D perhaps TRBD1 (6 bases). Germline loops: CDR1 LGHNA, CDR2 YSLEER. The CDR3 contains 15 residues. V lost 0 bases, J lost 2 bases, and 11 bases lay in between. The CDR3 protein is CASSQDLTGPYEQYF. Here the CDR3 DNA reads TGCGCCAGCAGCCAAGATCTGACAGGCCCCTACGAGCAGTACTTC.

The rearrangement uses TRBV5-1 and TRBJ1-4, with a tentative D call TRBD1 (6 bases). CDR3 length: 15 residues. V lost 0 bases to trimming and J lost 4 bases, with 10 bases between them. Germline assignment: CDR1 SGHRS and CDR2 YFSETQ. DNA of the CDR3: TGCGCCAGCAGCTTGGAAGGGGGAGATAATGAAAAACTGTTTTTT. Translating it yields CASSLEGGDNEKLFF.

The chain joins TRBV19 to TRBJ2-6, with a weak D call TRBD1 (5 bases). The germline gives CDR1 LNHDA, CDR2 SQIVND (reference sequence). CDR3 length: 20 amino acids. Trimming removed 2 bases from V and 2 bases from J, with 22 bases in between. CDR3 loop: CASSISRSGKILAGANVLTF. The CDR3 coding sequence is TGTGCCAGTAGTATAAGTAGGTCAGGGAAGATTCTAGCTGGGGCCAACGTCCTGACTTTC.

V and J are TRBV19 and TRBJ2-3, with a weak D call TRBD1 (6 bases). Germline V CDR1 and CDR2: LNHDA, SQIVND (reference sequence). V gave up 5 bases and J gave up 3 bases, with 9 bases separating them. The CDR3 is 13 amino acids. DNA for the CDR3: TGTGCCAGTAGTTTCACAGGGACAGATACGCAGTATTTT. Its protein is CASSFTGTDTQYF.

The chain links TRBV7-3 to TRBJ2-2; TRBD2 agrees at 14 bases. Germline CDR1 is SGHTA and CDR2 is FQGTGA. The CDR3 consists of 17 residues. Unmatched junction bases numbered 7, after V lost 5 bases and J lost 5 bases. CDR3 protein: CASSKTSGGASTGELFF. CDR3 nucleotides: TGTGCCAGCAGCAAGACTAGCGGGGGGGCCAGTACCGGGGAGCTGTTTTTT.

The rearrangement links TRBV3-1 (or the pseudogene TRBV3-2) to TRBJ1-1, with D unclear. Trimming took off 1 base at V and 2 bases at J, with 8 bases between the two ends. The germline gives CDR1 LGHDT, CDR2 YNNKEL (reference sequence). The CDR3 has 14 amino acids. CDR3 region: CASSQVRGNTEAFF. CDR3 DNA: TGTGCCAGCAGCCAAGTTCGGGGAAACACTGAAGCTTTCTTT.

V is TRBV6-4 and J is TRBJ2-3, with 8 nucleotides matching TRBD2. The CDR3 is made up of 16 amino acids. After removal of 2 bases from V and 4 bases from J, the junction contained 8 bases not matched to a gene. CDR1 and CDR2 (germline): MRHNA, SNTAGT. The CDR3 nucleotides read TGTGCCAGCAGTGACGGCGGGAGGACCCCCGCAGATACGCAGTATTTT. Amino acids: CASSDGGRTPADTQYF.

For the CDR3, the DNA is TGTGCCAGCAGCTCTGCGGGACAGCGGTCCTACGAGCAGTACTTC. It encodes CASSSAGQRSYEQYF. The chain uses TRBV5-6 and TRBJ2-7, with D maybe TRBD1 (7 bases). V was clipped by 3 bases and J by 1 base, with 14 bases between them. The length of the CDR3 is 15 residues. Germline CDR1 and CDR2: SGHDT and YYEEEE.

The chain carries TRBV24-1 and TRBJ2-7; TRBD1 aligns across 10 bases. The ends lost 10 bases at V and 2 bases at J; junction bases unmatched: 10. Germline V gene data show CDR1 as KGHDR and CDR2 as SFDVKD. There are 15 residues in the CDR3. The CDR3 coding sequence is TGTGCCACTTCAAATTCGGGACAGGGGCCCTACGAGCAGTACTTC. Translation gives CATSNSGQGPYEQYF.

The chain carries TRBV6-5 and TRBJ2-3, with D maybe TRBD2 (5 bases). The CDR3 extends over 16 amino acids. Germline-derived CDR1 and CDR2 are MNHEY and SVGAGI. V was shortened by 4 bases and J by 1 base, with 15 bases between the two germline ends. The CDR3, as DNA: TGTGCCAGCAGTTCTCAACCTGGGCGGGGCACAGATACGCAGTATTTT. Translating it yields CASSSQPGRGTDTQYF.

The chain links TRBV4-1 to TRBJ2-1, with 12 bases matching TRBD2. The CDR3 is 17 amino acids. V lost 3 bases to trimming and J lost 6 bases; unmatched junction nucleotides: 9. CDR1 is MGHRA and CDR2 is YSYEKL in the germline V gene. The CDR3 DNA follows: TGCGCCAGCAGCCACCGGACTAGCGGGACTTTTTCCAATGAGCAGTTCTTC. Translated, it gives CASSHRTSGTFSNEQFF.

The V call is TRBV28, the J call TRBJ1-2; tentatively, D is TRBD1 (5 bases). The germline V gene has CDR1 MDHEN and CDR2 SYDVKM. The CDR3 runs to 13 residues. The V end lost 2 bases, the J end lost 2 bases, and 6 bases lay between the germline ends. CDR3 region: CASSLNRNYGYTF. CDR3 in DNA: TGTGCCAGCAGTTTAAACAGGAACTATGGCTACACCTTC.

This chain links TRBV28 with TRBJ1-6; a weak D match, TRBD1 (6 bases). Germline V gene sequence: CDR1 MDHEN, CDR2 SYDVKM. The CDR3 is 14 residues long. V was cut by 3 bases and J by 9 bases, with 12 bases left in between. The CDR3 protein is CASSLGQGLSPLHF. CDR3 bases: TGTGCCAGCAGTTTGGGGCAGGGGCTTTCACCCCTCCACTTT. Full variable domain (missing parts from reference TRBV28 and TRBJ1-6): DVKVTQSSRYLVKRTGEKVFLECVQDMDHENMFWYRQDPGLGLRLIYFSYDVKMKEKGDIPEGYSVSREKKERFSLILESASTNQTSMYLCASSLGQGLSPLHFGNGTRLTVT.

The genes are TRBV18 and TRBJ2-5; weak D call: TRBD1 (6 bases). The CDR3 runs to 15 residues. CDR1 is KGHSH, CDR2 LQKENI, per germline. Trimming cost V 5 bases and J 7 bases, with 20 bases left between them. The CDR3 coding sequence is TGTGCCAGCTCAAAGGCCACAGGGATGGAAGGGACCCAGTACTTC. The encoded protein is CASSKATGMEGTQYF.

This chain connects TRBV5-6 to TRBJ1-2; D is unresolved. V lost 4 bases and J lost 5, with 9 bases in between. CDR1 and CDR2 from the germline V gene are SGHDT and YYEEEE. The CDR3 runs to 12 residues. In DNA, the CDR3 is TGTGCCAGCAGCCCGCACAGTTATGGCTACACCTTC. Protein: CASSPHSYGYTF.

CDR3: CASSLGAPDQPQHF. Written as DNA, the CDR3 is TGTGCCAGCAGTCTGGGGGCGCCCGATCAGCCCCAGCATTTT. This chain connects TRBV6-5 to TRBJ1-5; the D gene is possibly TRBD1 (6 bases). This CDR3 contains 14 residues. Germline CDR1 MNHEY, CDR2 SVGAGI. V gave up 5 bases and J gave up 5 bases, with 13 bases separating them.

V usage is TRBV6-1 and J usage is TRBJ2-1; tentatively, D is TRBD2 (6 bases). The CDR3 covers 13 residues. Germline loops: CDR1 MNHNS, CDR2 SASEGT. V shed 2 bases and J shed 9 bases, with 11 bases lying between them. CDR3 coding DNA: TGTGCCAGCAGTGAACGCGGGGTAGGTGAGCAGTTCTTC. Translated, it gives CASSERGVGEQFF.

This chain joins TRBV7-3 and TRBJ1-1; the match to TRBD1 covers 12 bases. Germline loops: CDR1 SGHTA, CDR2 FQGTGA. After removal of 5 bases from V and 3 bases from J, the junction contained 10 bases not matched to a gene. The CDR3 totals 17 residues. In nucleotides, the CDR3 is TGTGCCAGCAGCGTCGAGGGGACAGGGGGCGATGACACTGAAGCTTTCTTT. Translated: CASSVEGTGGDDTEAFF.

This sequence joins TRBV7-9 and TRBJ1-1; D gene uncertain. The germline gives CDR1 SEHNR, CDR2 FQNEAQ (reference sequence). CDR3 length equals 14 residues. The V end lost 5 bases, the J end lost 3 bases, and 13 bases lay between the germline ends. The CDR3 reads CASSVLTRDTEAFF. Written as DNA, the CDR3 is TGTGCCAGCAGCGTATTAACCCGGGACACTGAAGCTTTCTTT.

The CDR3 sequence is CASSSGQGVGSPLHF. For the CDR3, the DNA is TGTGCCAGCAGTTCCGGACAGGGCGTCGGATCACCCCTCCACTTT. This chain links TRBV6-2 or TRBV6-3 with TRBJ1-6; the match to TRBD1 covers 8 bases. CDR3 length: 15 amino acids. From germline, CDR1 is MNHEY and CDR2 SVGEGT. V was pared by 4 bases and J by 10 bases, with 9 bases of the junction left unmatched.

The CDR3 DNA is TGTGCCAGCAGGCCTGGGCAGAGCAATCAGCCCCAGCATTTT. Amino acids: CASRPGQSNQPQHF. The chain couples TRBV2 to TRBJ1-5; unclear D gene. V lost 6 bases, J lost 1 base, and 10 bases lay in between. This CDR3 region has 14 residues. Germline V gene lookup returns CDR1 SNHLY and CDR2 FYNNEI.

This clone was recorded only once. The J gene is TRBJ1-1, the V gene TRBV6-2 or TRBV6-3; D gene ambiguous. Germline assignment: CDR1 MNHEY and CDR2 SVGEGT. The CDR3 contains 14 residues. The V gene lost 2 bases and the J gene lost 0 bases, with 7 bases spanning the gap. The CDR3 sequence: CASSYGFLNTEAFF. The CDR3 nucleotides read TGTGCCAGCAGTTACGGCTTCTTGAACACTGAAGCTTTCTTT.

DNA for the CDR3: TGTGCCTGGAGTGTACATCGGGACAGTGGCTACACCTTC. It codes for CAWSVHRDSGYTF. The chain uses TRBV30 and TRBJ1-2, with TRBD1 matching over 7 bases. CDR1 is GTSNPN, CDR2 SVGIG, per germline (reference sequence). The CDR3 loop spans 13 amino acids. V gave up 0 bases and J gave up 7 bases; unmatched junction bases: 5.

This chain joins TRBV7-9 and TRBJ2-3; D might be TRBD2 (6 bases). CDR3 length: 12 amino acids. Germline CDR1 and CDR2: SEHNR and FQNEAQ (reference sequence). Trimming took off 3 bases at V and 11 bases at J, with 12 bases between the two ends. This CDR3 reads CASSLAGTRQYF. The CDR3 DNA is TGTGCCAGCAGCTTGGCGGGGACGCGGCAGTATTTT.

CDR3 nucleotide sequence: TGTGCCAGTAGCGACAGGGGAACGGAAACTAATGAAAAACTGTTTTTT. This encodes CASSDRGTETNEKLFF. The chain carries TRBV19 and TRBJ1-4; TRBD1 matches 8 bases. Germline V gene lookup returns CDR1 LNHDA and CDR2 SQIVND (reference sequence). V was pared by 6 bases and J by 1 base, with 7 bases of the junction left unmatched. The CDR3 length is 16 residues.

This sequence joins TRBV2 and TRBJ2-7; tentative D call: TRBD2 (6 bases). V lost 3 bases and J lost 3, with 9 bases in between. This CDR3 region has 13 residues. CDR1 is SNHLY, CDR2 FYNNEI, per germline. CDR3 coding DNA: TGTGCCAGCAGTGACGGGGGAATCTACGAGCAGTACTTC. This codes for CASSDGGIYEQYF.

As DNA, the CDR3 is TGTGCCAGCTGGGACACCGGCCGAGGGGAGACCCAGTACTTC. Its translation is CASWDTGRGETQYF. The chain is built from TRBV28 and TRBJ2-5; D is perhaps TRBD1 (6 bases). Germline CDR1 is MDHEN and CDR2 is SYDVKM. Trimming took 8 bases from V and 5 from J, leaving 18 bases between them. The CDR3 spans 14 residues. The whole variable domain, filled in from reference TRBV28 and TRBJ2-5, reads DVKVTQSSRYLVKRTGEKVFLECVQDMDHENMFWYRQDPGLGLRLIYFSYDVKMKEKGDIPEGYSVSREKKERFSLILESASTNQTSMYLCASWDTGRGETQYFGPGTRLLVL.